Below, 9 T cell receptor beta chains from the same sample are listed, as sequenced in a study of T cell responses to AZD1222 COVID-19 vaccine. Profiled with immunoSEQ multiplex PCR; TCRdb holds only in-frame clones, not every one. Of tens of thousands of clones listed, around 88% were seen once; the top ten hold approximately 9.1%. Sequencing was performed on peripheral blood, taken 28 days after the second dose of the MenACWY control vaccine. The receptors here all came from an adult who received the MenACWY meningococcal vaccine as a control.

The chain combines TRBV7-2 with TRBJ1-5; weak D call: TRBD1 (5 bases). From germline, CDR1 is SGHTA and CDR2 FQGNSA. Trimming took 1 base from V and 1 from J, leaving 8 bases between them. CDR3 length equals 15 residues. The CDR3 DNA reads TGTGCCAGCAGCTTAGAAGGGGAAAGCAATCAGCCCCAGCATTTT. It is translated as CASSLEGESNQPQHF.

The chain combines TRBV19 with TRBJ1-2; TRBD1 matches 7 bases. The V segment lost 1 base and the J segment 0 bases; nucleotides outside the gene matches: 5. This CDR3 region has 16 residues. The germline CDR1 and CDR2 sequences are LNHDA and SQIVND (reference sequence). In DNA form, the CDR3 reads TGTGCCAGTAGTATAGCCACTACAGGGGCTAACTATGGCTACACCTTC. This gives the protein CASSIATTGANYGYTF.

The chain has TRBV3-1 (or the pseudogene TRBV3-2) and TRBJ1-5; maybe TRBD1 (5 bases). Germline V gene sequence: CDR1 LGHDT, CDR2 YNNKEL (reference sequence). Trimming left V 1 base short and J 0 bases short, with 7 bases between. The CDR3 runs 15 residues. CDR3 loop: CASSQGGYSNQPQHF. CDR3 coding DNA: TGTGCCAGCAGCCAAGGGGGGTATAGCAATCAGCCCCAGCATTTT.

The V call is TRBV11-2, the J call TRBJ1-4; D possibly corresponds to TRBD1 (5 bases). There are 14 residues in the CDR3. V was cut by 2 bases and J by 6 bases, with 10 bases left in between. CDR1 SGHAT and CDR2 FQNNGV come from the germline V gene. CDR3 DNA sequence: TGTGCCAGCAGCTTACAATGGGGGGATGAAAAACTGTTTTTT. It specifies CASSLQWGDEKLFF.

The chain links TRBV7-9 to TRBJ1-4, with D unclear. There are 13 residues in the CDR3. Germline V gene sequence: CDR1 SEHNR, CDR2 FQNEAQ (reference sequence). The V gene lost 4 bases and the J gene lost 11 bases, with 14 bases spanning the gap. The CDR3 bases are TGTGCCAGCAGCTCAGCACTGGGATGGAAACTGTTTTTT. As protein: CASSSALGWKLFF.

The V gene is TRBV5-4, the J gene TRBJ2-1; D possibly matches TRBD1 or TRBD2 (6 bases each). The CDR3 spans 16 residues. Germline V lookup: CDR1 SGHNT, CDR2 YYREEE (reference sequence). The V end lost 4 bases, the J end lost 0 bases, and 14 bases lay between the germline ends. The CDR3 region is CASSRGQVSSYNEQFF. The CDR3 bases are TGTGCCAGCAGCCGGGGGCAGGTTAGCTCCTACAATGAGCAGTTCTTC.

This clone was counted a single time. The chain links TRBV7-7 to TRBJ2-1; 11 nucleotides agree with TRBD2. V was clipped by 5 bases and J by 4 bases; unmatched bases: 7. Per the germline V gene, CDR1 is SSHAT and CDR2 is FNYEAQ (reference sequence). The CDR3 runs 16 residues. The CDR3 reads CASSLDIAGGYNEQFF. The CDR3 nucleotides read TGTGCCAGCAGCCTGGATATAGCGGGGGGGTACAATGAGCAGTTCTTC.

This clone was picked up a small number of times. The CDR3 loop is CASSPRGAGQPQHF. The CDR3 DNA sequence: TGTGCCAGCAGCCCCAGGGGAGCAGGACAGCCCCAGCATTTT. The chain carries TRBV9 and TRBJ1-5, with D possibly being TRBD1 (6 bases). Germline assignment: CDR1 SGDLS and CDR2 YYNGEE. This CDR3 has 14 amino acids. V was trimmed by 4 bases and J by 7 bases, leaving 15 bases between them.

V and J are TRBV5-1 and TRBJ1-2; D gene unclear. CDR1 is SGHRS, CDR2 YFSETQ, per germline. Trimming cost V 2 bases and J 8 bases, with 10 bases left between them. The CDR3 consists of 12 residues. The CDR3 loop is CASSFTPGGYTF. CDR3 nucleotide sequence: TGCGCCAGCAGCTTTACCCCTGGAGGCTACACCTTC.